This T cell receptor beta chain was profiled in a study of OX40 agonist ivuxolimab in advanced cancers. Germline V gene lookup returns CDR1 SEHNR and CDR2 FQNEAQ (reference sequence). The CDR3 has 16 amino acids. Germline trimming cut 1 base from V and 10 bases from J; bases unmatched to any gene: 12. Method: immunoSEQ multiplex PCR; TCRdb's copy keeps in-frame clones and lacks some. The data hold 85,000 to 120,000 clones, with 75% to 95% observed a single time. V is TRBV7-9 and J is TRBJ1-4, with 7 nucleotides matching TRBD1. The receptor's source is an adult with an advanced solid tumor such as melanoma, head and neck, liver or kidney cancer. This specimen was CD4+ or CD8+ T cells sorted from blood, taken in a trial of the OX40 agonist ivuxolimab. This chain's CDR3 is CASSLDQTGIYGKLFF. As DNA, the CDR3 is TGTGCCAGCAGCTTAGATCAGACAGGGATTTACGGAAAACTGTTTTTT. The full variable domain, rest sourced from reference TRBV7-9 and TRBJ1-4, is DTGVSQNPRHKITKRGQNVTFRCDPISEHNRLYWYRQTLGQGPEFLTYFQNEAQLEKSRLLSDRFSAERPKGSFSTLEIQRTEQGDSAMYLCASSLDQTGIYGKLFFGSGTQLSVL.